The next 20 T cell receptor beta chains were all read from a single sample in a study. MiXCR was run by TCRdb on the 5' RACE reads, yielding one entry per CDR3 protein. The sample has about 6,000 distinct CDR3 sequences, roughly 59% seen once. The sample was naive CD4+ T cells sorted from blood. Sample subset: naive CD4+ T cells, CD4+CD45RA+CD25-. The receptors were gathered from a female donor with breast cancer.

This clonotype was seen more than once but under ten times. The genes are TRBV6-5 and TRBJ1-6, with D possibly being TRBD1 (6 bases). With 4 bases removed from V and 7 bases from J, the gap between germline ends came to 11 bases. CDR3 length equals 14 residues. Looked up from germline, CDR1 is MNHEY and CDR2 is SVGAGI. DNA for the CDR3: TGTGCCAGCAGTTCCACAGGGATCAATTCACCCCTCCACTTT. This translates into CASSSTGINSPLHF.

CDR3 sequence (DNA): TGTGCCAGCAGCGTATCCGGGACTCCAAGCGAGCAGTACTTC. Translation: CASSVSGTPSEQYF. The V gene is TRBV9, the J gene TRBJ2-7, with D perhaps matching TRBD2 (6 bases). Trimming stripped 1 base from V and 6 bases from J, with 14 bases between. The germline gives CDR1 SGDLS, CDR2 YYNGEE. The CDR3 has 14 residues.

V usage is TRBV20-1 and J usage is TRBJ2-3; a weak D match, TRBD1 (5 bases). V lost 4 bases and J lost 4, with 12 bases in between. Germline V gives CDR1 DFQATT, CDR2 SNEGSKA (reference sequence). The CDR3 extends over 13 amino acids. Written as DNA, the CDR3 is TGCAGTGCTAAGCCTCAGGGTCCAGATACGCAGTATTTT. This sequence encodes CSAKPQGPDTQYF.

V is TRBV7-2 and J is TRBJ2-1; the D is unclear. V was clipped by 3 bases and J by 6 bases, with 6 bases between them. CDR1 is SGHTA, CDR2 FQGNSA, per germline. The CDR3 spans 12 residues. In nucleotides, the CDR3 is TGTGCCAGCAGCTTGGCCAGCAATGAGCAGTTCTTC. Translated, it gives CASSLASNEQFF.

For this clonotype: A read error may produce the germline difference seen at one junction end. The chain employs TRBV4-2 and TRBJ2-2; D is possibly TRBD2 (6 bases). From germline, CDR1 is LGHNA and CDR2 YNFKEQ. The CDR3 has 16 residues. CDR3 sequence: CASSQEGTRVAGELFF. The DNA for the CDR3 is TGCGCCAGCAGCCAAGAGGGGACTCGTGTTGCCGGGGAGCTGTTTTTT.

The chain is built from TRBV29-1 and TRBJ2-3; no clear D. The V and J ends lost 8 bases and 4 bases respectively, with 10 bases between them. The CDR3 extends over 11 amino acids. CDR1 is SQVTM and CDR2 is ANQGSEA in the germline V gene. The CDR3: CSHTVADTQYF. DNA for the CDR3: TGCAGCCATACCGTAGCAGATACGCAGTATTTT.

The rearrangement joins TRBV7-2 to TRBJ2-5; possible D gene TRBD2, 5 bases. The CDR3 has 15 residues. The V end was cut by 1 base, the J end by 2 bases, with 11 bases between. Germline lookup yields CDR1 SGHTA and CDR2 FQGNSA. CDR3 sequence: CASSLVASLQETQYF. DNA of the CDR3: TGTGCCAGCAGCTTAGTAGCGAGCCTTCAAGAGACCCAGTACTTC. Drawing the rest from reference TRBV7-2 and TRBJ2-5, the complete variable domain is GAGVSQSPSNKVTEKGKDVELRCDPISGHTALYWYRQSLGQGLEFLIYFQGNSAPDKSGLPSDRFSAERTGGSVSTLTIQRTQQEDSAVYLCASSLVASLQETQYFGPGTRLLVL.

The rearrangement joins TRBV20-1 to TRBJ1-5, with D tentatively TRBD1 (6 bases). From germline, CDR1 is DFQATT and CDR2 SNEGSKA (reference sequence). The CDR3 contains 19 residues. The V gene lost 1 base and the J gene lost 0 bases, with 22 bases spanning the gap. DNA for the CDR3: TGCAGTGCTAGAGCCACAGGGTTCGGTCGTAGTAATAGCAATCAGCCCCAGCATTTT. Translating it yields CSARATGFGRSNSNQPQHF.

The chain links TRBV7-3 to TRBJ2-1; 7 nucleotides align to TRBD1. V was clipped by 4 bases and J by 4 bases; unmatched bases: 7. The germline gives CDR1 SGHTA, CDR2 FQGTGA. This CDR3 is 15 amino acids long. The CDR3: CASSSAGTAYNEQFF. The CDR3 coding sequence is TGTGCCAGCAGCTCCGCCGGGACAGCTTACAATGAGCAGTTCTTC.

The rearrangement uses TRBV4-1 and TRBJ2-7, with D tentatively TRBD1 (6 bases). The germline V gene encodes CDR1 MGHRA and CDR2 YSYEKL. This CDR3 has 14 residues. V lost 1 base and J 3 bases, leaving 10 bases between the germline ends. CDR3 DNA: TGCGCCAGCAGCCAAGCTCCAGGGGACTACGAGCAGTACTTC. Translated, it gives CASSQAPGDYEQYF.

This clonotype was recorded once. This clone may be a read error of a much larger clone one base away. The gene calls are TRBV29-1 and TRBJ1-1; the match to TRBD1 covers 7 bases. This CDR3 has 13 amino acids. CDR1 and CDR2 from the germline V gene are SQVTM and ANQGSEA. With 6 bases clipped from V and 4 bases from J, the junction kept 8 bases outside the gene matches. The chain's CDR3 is CSVKGQLSTEAFF. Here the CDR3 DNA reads TGCAGCGTAAAGGGACAGTTGAGCACTGAAGCTTTCTTT.

For the CDR3, the DNA is TGTGCCAGCAGTTACACCCTTGGACAGGTCTACGAGCAGTACTTC. Its translation: CASSYTLGQVYEQYF. The chain links TRBV6-2 or TRBV6-3 to TRBJ2-7; TRBD1 aligns across 7 bases. The trim removed 2 bases at V and 3 bases at J, leaving 7 bases unmatched. Germline lookup yields CDR1 MNHEY and CDR2 SVGEGT. The CDR3 is made up of 15 amino acids.

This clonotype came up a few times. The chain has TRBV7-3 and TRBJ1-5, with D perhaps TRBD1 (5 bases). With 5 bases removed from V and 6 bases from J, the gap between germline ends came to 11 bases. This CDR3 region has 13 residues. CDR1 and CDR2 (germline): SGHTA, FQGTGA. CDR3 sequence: CASSPVGGQPQHF. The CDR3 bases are TGTGCCAGCAGCCCAGTGGGGGGTCAGCCCCAGCATTTT.

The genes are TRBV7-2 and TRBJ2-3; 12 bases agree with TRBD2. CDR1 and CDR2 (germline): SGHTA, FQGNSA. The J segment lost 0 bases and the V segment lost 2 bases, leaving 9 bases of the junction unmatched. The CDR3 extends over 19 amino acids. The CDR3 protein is CASSLRGPGLAGSTDTQYF. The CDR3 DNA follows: TGTGCCAGCAGCTTAAGGGGTCCGGGACTAGCGGGTAGCACAGATACGCAGTATTTT.

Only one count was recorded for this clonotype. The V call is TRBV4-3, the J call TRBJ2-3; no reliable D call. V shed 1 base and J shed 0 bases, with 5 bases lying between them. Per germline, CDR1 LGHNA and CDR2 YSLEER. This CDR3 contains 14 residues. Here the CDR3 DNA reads TGCGCCAGCAGCCAAGGCACTAGCACAGATACGCAGTATTTT. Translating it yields CASSQGTSTDTQYF.

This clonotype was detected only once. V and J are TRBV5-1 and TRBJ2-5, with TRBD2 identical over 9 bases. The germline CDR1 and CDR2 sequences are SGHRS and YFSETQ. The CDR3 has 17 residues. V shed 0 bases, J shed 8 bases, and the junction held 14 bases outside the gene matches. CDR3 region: CASSLVPSGTGRGTQYF. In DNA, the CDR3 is TGCGCCAGCAGCTTGGTTCCTAGCGGGACCGGGAGAGGCACCCAGTACTTC.

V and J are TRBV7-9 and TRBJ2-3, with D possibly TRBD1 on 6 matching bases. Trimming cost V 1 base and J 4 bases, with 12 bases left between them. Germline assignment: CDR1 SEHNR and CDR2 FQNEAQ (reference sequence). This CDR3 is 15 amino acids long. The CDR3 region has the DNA TGTGCCAGCAGCTTAGGGACAGATTTTGCAGATACGCAGTATTTT. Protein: CASSLGTDFADTQYF.

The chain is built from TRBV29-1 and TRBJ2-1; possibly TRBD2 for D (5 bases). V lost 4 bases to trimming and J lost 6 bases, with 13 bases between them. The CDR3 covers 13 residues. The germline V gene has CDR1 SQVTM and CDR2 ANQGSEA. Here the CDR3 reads CSVAAAVANEQFF. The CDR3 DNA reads TGCAGCGTTGCAGCGGCCGTGGCCAATGAGCAGTTCTTC.

This CDR3 is CASSEPSDYSYNEQFF. CDR3 DNA: TGCGCCAGCAGTGAGCCTAGCGATTACTCCTACAATGAGCAGTTCTTC. This sequence joins TRBV5-1 and TRBJ2-1; tentatively, D is TRBD2 (6 bases). The germline V and J ends were trimmed by 5 bases and 0 bases, with 15 bases remaining between them. The CDR3 length is 16 residues. Germline CDR1 and CDR2: SGHRS and YFSETQ.

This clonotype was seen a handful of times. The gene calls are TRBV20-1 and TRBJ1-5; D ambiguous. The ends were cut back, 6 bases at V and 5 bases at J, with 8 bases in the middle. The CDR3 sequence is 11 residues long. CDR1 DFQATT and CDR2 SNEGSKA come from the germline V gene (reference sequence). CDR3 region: CSAAIDQPQHF. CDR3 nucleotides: TGCAGTGCAGCCATTGATCAGCCCCAGCATTTT.